This T cell receptor beta chain derives from a study of blood T cell repertoires in COVID-19. Per the original methods: Scientists estimated how many nucleated cells there were by amplifying reference gene primers. Profiled with immunoSEQ multiplex PCR; TCRdb holds only in-frame clones, not every one. Clone size and V and J calls were adopted from that table, with D and trimming inferred from the DNA. The data show hundreds of thousands of clones, approximately 86% seen once. This CDR3 region has 16 residues. From germline, CDR1 is SGHTA and CDR2 FQGTGA. Germline trimming cut 2 bases from V and 4 bases from J; bases unmatched to any gene: 9.

Source material: PBMCs or T cells enriched from blood (not recorded which). The sequence derives from a woman between 45 and 65 years old with acute COVID-19. The rearrangement uses TRBV7-3 and TRBJ1-1, with 8 bases aligning to TRBD1. CDR3 loop: CASSLGFRGQGTEAFF. The CDR3 DNA sequence: TGTGCCAGCAGCTTAGGGTTCAGGGGGCAAGGCACTGAAGCTTTCTTT. The full variable domain, completed using reference TRBV7-3 and TRBJ1-1, is GAGVSQTPSNKVTEKGKYVELRCDPISGHTALYWYRQSLGQGPEFLIYFQGTGAADDSGLPNDRFFAVRPEGSVSTLKIQRTERGDSAVYLCASSLGFRGQGTEAFFGQGTRLTVV.